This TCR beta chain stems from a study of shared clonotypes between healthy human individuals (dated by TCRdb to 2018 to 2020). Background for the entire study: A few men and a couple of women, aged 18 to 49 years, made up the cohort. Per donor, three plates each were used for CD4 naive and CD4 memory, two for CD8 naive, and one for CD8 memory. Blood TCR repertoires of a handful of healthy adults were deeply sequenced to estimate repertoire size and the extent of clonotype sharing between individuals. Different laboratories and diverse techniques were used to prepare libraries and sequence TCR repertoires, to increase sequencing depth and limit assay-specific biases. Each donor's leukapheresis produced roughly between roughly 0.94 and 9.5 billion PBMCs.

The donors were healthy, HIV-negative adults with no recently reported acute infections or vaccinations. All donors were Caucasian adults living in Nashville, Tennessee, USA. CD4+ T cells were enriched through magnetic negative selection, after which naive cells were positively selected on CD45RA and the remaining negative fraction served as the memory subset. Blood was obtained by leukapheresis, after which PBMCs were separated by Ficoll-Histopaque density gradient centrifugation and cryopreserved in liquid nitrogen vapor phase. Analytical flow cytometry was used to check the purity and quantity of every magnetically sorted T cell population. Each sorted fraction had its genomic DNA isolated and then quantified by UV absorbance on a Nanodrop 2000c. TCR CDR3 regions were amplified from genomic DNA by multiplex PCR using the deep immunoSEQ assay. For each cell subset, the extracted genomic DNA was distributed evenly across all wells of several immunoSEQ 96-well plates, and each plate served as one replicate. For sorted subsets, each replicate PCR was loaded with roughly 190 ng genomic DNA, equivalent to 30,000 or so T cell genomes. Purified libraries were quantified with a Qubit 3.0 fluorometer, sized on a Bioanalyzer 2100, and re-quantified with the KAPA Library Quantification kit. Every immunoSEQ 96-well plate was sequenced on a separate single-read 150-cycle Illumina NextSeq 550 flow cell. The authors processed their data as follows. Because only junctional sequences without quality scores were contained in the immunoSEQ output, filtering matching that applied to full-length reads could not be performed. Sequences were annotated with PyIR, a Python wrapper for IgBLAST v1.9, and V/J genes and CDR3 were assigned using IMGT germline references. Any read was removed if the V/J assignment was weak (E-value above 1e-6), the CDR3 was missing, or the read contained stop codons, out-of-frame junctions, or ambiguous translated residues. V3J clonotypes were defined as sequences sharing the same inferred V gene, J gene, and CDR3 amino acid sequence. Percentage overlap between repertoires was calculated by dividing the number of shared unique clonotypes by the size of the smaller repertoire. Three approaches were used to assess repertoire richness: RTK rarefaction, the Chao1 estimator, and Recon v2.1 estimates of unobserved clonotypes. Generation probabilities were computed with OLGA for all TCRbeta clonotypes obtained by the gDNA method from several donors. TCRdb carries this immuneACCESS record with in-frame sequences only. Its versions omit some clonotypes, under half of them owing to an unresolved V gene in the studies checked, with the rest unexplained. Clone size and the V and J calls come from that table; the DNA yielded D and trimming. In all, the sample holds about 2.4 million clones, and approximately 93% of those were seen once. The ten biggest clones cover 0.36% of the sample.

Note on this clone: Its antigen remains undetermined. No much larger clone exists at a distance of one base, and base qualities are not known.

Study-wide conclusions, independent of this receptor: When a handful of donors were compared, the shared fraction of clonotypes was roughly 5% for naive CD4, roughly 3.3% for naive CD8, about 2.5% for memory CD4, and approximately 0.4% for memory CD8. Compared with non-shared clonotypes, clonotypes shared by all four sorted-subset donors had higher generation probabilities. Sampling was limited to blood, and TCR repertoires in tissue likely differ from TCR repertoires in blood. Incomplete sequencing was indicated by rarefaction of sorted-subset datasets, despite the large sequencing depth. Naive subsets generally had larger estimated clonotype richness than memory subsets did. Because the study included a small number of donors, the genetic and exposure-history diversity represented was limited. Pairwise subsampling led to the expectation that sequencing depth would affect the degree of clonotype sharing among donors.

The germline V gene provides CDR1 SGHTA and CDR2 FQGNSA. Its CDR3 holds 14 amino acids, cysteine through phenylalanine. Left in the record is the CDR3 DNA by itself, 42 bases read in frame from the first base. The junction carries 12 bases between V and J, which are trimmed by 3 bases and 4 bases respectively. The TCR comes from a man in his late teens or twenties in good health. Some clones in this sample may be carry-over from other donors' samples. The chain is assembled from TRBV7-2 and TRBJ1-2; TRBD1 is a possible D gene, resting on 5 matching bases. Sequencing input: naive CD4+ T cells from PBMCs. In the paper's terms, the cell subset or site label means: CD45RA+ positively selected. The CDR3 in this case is CASSFSGQAYGYTF. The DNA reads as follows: TGTGCCAGCAGCTTCTCAGGACAAGCCTATGGCTACACCTTC.